Listed below are T cell receptor beta chains from one sample, sequenced in a study of blood T cells in healthy people across ages. TCRdb reanalysed the 5' RACE reads using MiXCR and keeps one entry per CDR3 protein. The top ten hold about 0.69% of the sample, which has 1 million or so distinct CDR3 sequences, about 25% seen once. The same data also went into a second study, on T cells of mothers and their children.

Sequencing used blood. Source of these receptors: a girl aged 2-15 years in good health. Both conserved end residues are part of each CDR3. D genes are given only for firm matches. Not all rows give a size; the values are once, few, many and, for expanded clones, a class.

d_gene	v_gene	j_gene	abundance	CDR3nt	CDR3aa
TRBD1	TRBV6-1	TRBJ1-2	few	TGTGCCAGCAGCAACCCGGGACAGGGGGTTTTTGGCTACACCTTC	CASSNPGQGVFGYTF
.	TRBV20-1	TRBJ2-1	few	TGCAGTGCTAAACGGGACGGATACAATGAGCAGTTCTTC	CSAKRDGYNEQFF
.	TRBV29-1	TRBJ2-7	.	TGCAGCGTTCGCACCGGGACTTCCTCCTACGAGCAGTACTTC	CSVRTGTSSYEQYF
.	TRBV5-5	TRBJ2-7	few	TGTGCCAGCAGCTTGGTTCCAGGGAACTACGAGCAGTACTTC	CASSLVPGNYEQYF
.	TRBV6-1	TRBJ2-7	.	TGTGCCAGCAGTGACCCCAAAAGCTCCTACGAGCAGTACTTC	CASSDPKSSYEQYF
TRBD1	TRBV4-1	TRBJ1-1	few	TGCGCCAGCAGGCCCGGACAGGGGGCCCCTGTTGAAGCTTTCTTT	CASRPGQGAPVEAFF
.	TRBV20-1	TRBJ2-3	.	TGCAGTGCTAGAGAACTAGCAATTTCGGCAGATACGCAGTATTTT	CSARELAISADTQYF
.	TRBV20-1	TRBJ2-5	few	TGCAGTGCTAGAGATGCTGGACTCGGAGAGGCCCAGTACTTC	CSARDAGLGEAQYF
.	TRBV9	TRBJ1-3	.	TGTGCCAGCAGCGCCCAGGGTAACTCTGGAAACACCATATATTTT	CASSAQGNSGNTIYF
TRBD1	TRBV5-1	TRBJ1-2	few	TGCGCCAGCAGCATAAGACCCCTGGACAGGGAACTCTATGGCTACACCTTC	CASSIRPLDRELYGYTF
TRBD2	TRBV29-1	TRBJ2-5	.	TGCAGCGTGACCGATCCACTAGCGGGAGGAGAGACCCAGTACTTC	CSVTDPLAGGETQYF
.	TRBV7-8	TRBJ2-5	few	TGTGCCAGCAGCTTAGATCCCAGATCAGAGACCCAGTACTTC	CASSLDPRSETQYF
.	TRBV7-2	TRBJ1-2	.	TGTGCCAGCAGCCCGAGGAGGGGAGACTATGGCTACACCTTC	CASSPRRGDYGYTF
.	TRBV25-1	TRBJ2-7	.	TGTGCCAGCCACGTTGGGGGAGGATACGAGCAGTACTTC	CASHVGGGYEQYF
.	TRBV2	TRBJ2-5	.	TGTGCCAGCAGTGAAGTAAAGGAAGAGACCCAGTACTTC	CASSEVKEETQYF
.	TRBV29-1	TRBJ2-3	few	TGCAGCGTTGTCGGGAGCTCAGATACGCAGTATTTT	CSVVGSSDTQYF
TRBD1	TRBV28	TRBJ2-4	.	TGTGCCACGTCGGGACAGGGTACCTACATTCAGTACTTC	CATSGQGTYIQYF
TRBD1	TRBV5-1	TRBJ2-7	.	TGCGCCAGCAGGTCCGGACAGGGAGTGGGGGACCTAAGGGAGCAGTACTTC	CASRSGQGVGDLREQYF
TRBD2	TRBV6-2/TRBV6-3	TRBJ2-1	.	TGTGCCAGCAGTTACTTACTGGGACTAGCATCACCCGATGAGCAGTTCTTC	CASSYLLGLASPDEQFF
TRBD1	TRBV6-1	TRBJ2-7	few	TGTGCCAGCAACCATGAGGGGGCAAACGAGCAGTACTTC	CASNHEGANEQYF
.	TRBV15	TRBJ2-7	.	TGTGCCACCAGCCCCCAACCCAACTCTTTCTACGAGCAGTACTTC	CATSPQPNSFYEQYF
.	TRBV3-1	TRBJ1-5	few	TGTGCCAGCAGCCAAGGGGGGTCGAGCAATCAGCCCCAGCATTTT	CASSQGGSSNQPQHF
TRBD1	TRBV6-5	TRBJ1-1	.	TGTGCCAGCAGACTCACCTCAGGGGGTGAAGCTTTCTTT	CASRLTSGGEAFF
.	TRBV7-2	TRBJ2-3	.	TGTGCCAGCAGCCCTCGTCCCCCAGATACGCAGTATTTT	CASSPRPPDTQYF
.	TRBV10-3	TRBJ2-1	few	TGTGCCACCCACATGGGGGACAACGAGCAGTTCTTC	CATHMGDNEQFF
.	TRBV5-1	TRBJ1-6	.	TGCGCCAGCAGCTTCCCCCCTTCACCCCTCCACTTT	CASSFPPSPLHF
.	TRBV5-1	TRBJ1-1	.	TGCGCCAGCAGCTTGGAGGTCGGGAACACTGAAGCTTTCTTT	CASSLEVGNTEAFF
TRBD1	TRBV6-4	TRBJ2-1	.	TGTGCCAGCAGACCAGACAGGGTATCAAATGAGCAGTTCTTC	CASRPDRVSNEQFF
TRBD2	TRBV20-1	TRBJ2-1	.	TGCAGTGCTAGAGATGGAGCTAGCGGGAATGAGCAGTTCTTC	CSARDGASGNEQFF
TRBD1	TRBV23-1	TRBJ2-1	few	TGCGCCAGCAGTCAATGCCGGGACAGGGACAATGAGCAGTTCTTC	CASSQCRDRDNEQFF
.	TRBV4-2	TRBJ2-1	.	TGTGCCAGCAGCCAACTGACTGAAACGAATGAGCAGTTCTTC	CASSQLTETNEQFF
TRBD2	TRBV6-2/TRBV6-3	TRBJ2-2	few	TGTGCCAGCAGTTACGGCCCCCAGCGGGGAACCGGGGAGCTGTTTTTT	CASSYGPQRGTGELFF
.	TRBV20-1	TRBJ2-7	few	TGCAGTGCTAGAGACGACGGAACATACGAGCAGTACTTC	CSARDDGTYEQYF
TRBD1	TRBV20-1	TRBJ1-4	.	TGCAGTGCTAGAGGGGACAGGTTGAGGTCCGAAAAACTGTTTTTT	CSARGDRLRSEKLFF
.	TRBV6-1	TRBJ2-5	.	TGTGCCAGCAGTGAAGCGAATAGGGAGTTTCATCGGTTTTTC	CASSEANREFHRFF
TRBD2	TRBV28	TRBJ2-3	.	TGTGCCAGCAGTTTATACGCCAGGACTAGCGGAGTCACAGATACGCAGTATTTT	CASSLYARTSGVTDTQYF
.	TRBV6-1	TRBJ1-2	.	TGTGCCAGCAGTGAAGCGCTTCGGGGGCAGGACCCCCTCTATGGCTACACCTTC	CASSEALRGQDPLYGYTF
.	TRBV10-3	TRBJ1-1	few	TGTGCCATTAGTGAAGAGGGGATGGAGTCGACCACTGAAGCTTTCTTT	CAISEEGMESTTEAFF
.	TRBV19	TRBJ1-6	.	TGTGCCAGTAGTATAGCGGGGTCACCCCTCCACTTT	CASSIAGSPLHF
.	TRBV6-5	TRBJ1-1	.	TGTGCCAGCACCAGGGGCCGAGAAGCTTTCTTT	CASTRGREAFF
.	TRBV15	TRBJ1-2	.	TGTGCCACCGGCACGGAGAGGACGAGTGGCTACACCTTC	CATGTERTSGYTF
.	TRBV6-2/TRBV6-3	TRBJ2-3	few	TGTGCCAGCGGAATTACAGATACGCAGTATTTT	CASGITDTQYF
.	TRBV9	TRBJ2-1	.	TGTGCCAGCAGTAGACTAGAAGGAGATGAGCAGTTCTTC	CASSRLEGDEQFF
TRBD2	TRBV6-5	TRBJ2-1	few	TGTGCCAGCAGTTACTCTTCCGGGAGGGTAGACAATGAGCAGTTCTTC	CASSYSSGRVDNEQFF
TRBD1	TRBV4-3	TRBJ1-6	few	TGCGCCAGCAGTGCACAGGGGATGAATAATTCACCCCTCCACTTT	CASSAQGMNNSPLHF
.	TRBV7-2	TRBJ2-7	few	TGTGCCAGCAGCGACGAAAGAGTAGCCTACGAGCAGTACTTC	CASSDERVAYEQYF
.	TRBV5-1	TRBJ2-7	few	TGCGCCAGCAGCACAGGACCGGGAGAGCAGTACTTC	CASSTGPGEQYF
.	TRBV6-6	TRBJ1-2	.	TGTGCCAGCACCTACGGAGGTGGCTACACCTTC	CASTYGGGYTF